The 30 T cell receptor beta chains in this list originate from one sample, sequenced in a study of T cell changes during pregnancy in multiple sclerosis. Clones were sequenced by immunoSEQ multiplex PCR, and TCRdb holds only the in-frame ones, with some missing. The data show about 80,000 clones, with around 91% seen just once and 1.5% to 2% held by the top ten. The sample in question was peripheral blood, obtained before pregnancy. The origin of the receptors is a female donor with multiple sclerosis, enrolled in a pregnancy study.

The chain joins TRBV2 to TRBJ1-1, with TRBD1 matching 8 bases. The V and J ends lost 7 bases and 1 base, in that order; junction bases with no gene match: 2. In germline, CDR1 is SNHLY, CDR2 FYNNEI. The CDR3 spans 13 residues. The CDR3 DNA reads TGTGCCAGCACCGGACAGGGGAACACTGAAGCTTTCTTT. Protein: CASTGQGNTEAFF.

The chain combines TRBV6-6 with TRBJ2-1; TRBD1 agrees at 8 bases. This CDR3 comprises 15 residues. In germline, CDR1 is MNHNY, CDR2 SVGAGI (reference sequence). Trimming took 6 bases from V and 4 from J; bases not matched to a gene: 8. DNA for the CDR3: TGTGCCAGCAGCTACGGGACAGGAGTTTACAATGAGCAGTTCTTC. Amino acids: CASSYGTGVYNEQFF.

The rearrangement links TRBV5-4 to TRBJ1-1, with D perhaps TRBD1 (5 bases). The V gene lost 3 bases and the J gene lost 12 bases, with 12 bases spanning the gap. In germline, CDR1 is SGHNT, CDR2 YYREEE (reference sequence). The CDR3 length is 11 residues. The CDR3 nucleotides are TGTGCCAGCAGCTGGGAGGGGAGGACTTTCTTT. It translates to CASSWEGRTFF.

The chain links TRBV6-1 to TRBJ2-7; D not certain. Germline V lookup: CDR1 MNHNS, CDR2 SASEGT. CDR3 size: 13 residues. V was clipped by 7 bases and J by 2 bases, with 12 bases between them. CDR3 coding DNA: TGTGCCAGCACCATTTTCGGTGCCTACGAGCAGTACTTC. As protein: CASTIFGAYEQYF.

This clone was detected once. The CDR3 region is CASSLASGFRTGNTIYF. The CDR3 DNA follows: TGTGCCAGCAGCTTAGCATCCGGGTTCCGAACGGGAAACACCATATATTTT. The V call is TRBV7-2, the J call TRBJ1-3; D unresolved. The ends were cut back, 0 bases at V and 4 bases at J, with 16 bases in the middle. The CDR3 covers 17 residues. Germline V gene data show CDR1 as SGHTA and CDR2 as FQGNSA. The whole variable domain, filled in from reference TRBV7-2 and TRBJ1-3, reads GAGVSQSPSNKVTEKGKDVELRCDPISGHTALYWYRQSLGQGLEFLIYFQGNSAPDKSGLPSDRFSAERTGGSVSTLTIQRTQQEDSAVYLCASSLASGFRTGNTIYFGEGSWLTVV.

This sequence joins TRBV5-1 and TRBJ2-3; 14 bases are shared with TRBD2. With V trimmed by 8 bases and J by 4 bases, 12 bases remained unmatched. Germline CDR1 is SGHRS and CDR2 is YFSETQ. This CDR3 comprises 17 residues. The CDR3 sequence is CASSRGLTSGGADTQYF. As DNA, the CDR3 is TGCGCCAGTTCAAGGGGCCTGACTAGCGGGGGGGCAGATACGCAGTATTTT.

The chain uses TRBV5-1 and TRBJ2-3; TRBD2 is a possible D gene (5 bases). Germline V gene sequence: CDR1 SGHRS, CDR2 YFSETQ. V was pared by 5 bases and J by 4 bases, with 8 bases between. The CDR3 has 12 residues. CDR3 DNA sequence: TGCGCCAGCAGGCGGACTTCAGATACGCAGTATTTT. It encodes CASRRTSDTQYF. Together with reference TRBV5-1 and TRBJ2-3, the CDR3 gives the full variable domain: KAGVTQTPRYLIKTRGQQVTLSCSPISGHRSVSWYQQTPGQGLQFLFEYFSETQRNKGNFPGRFSGRQFSNSRSEMNVSTLELGDSALYLCASRRTSDTQYFGPGTRLTVL.

V gene TRBV23-1 combines with J gene TRBJ2-1; D uncertain. TRBV23-1 is an ORF, with its function uncertain. Trimming removed 4 bases from V and 9 bases from J, with 25 bases in between. The CDR3 length is 17 residues. The CDR3 sequence is CASSRSVRSVSSREQFF. Written as DNA, the CDR3 is TGCGCCAGCAGTCGCTCGGTTCGGAGTGTCTCGTCACGTGAGCAGTTCTTC.

The chain combines TRBV13 with TRBJ1-1; 9 nucleotides align to TRBD1. The CDR3 length is 16 residues. The V gene's germline CDR1 is PRHDT and CDR2 FYEKMQ (reference sequence). The V gene end was trimmed by 4 bases and the J gene end by 3 bases; junction bases not matched to a gene: 9. The CDR3 reads CASSSDRGKTDTEAFF. The CDR3 DNA reads TGTGCCAGCAGCTCCGACAGGGGGAAGACTGACACTGAAGCTTTCTTT.

Comment on this clone: One end of the junction varies from germline; a read error may be responsible. This chain joins TRBV27 and TRBJ1-1; 8 bases fit TRBD1. Looked up from germline, CDR1 is MNHEY and CDR2 is SMNVEV (reference sequence). This CDR3 has 14 residues. CDR3 protein: CASSFYRGNAEAFF. In DNA, the CDR3 is TGTGCCAGCAGTTTCTACAGGGGGAACGCTGAAGCTTTCTTT.

This clone appeared a single time. This chain uses TRBV19 with TRBJ1-4; 8 bases are shared with TRBD1. The CDR3 runs to 16 residues. V lost 4 bases, J lost 1 base, and 5 bases stayed unmatched. CDR1 is LNHDA and CDR2 is SQIVND in the germline V gene (reference sequence). The CDR3 DNA reads as TGTGCCAGTAGTAACCACGGACAGGGAACTAATGAAAAACTGTTTTTT. The encoded protein is CASSNHGQGTNEKLFF. The full variable domain, its missing parts supplied by reference TRBV19 and TRBJ1-4, is DGGITQSPKYLFRKEGQNVTLSCEQNLNHDAMYWYRQDPGQGLRLIYYSQIVNDFQKGDIAEGYSVSREKKESFPLTVTSAQKNPTAFYLCASSNHGQGTNEKLFFGSGTQLSVL.

The gene calls are TRBV7-9 and TRBJ2-5; D might be TRBD2 (5 bases). V was cut by 3 bases and J by 2 bases, with 10 bases left in between. The CDR3 length is 14 residues. Germline CDR1 reads SEHNR; CDR2 reads FQNEAQ (reference sequence). The DNA of the CDR3 is TGTGCCAGCAGCTTGGAGGCTGTGCAAGAGACCCAGTACTTC. The encoded protein is CASSLEAVQETQYF.

CDR3 in amino acids: CASSARDEAFF. In DNA, the CDR3 is TGTGCCAGTAGTGCTCGGGATGAAGCTTTCTTT. The rearrangement links TRBV19 to TRBJ1-1; D remains unclear. Germline CDR1 reads LNHDA; CDR2 reads SQIVND (reference sequence). The CDR3 is 11 amino acids. The V gene lost 5 bases and the J gene lost 7 bases, with 8 bases spanning the gap. Supplemented by reference TRBV19 and TRBJ1-1, the full variable domain reads DGGITQSPKYLFRKEGQNVTLSCEQNLNHDAMYWYRQDPGQGLRLIYYSQIVNDFQKGDIAEGYSVSREKKESFPLTVTSAQKNPTAFYLCASSARDEAFFGQGTRLTVV.

The V gene is TRBV4-3, the J gene TRBJ1-4, with TRBD1 matching 8 bases. The germline V gene encodes CDR1 LGHNA and CDR2 YSLEER. The CDR3 has 15 amino acids. V shed 0 bases and J 4 bases; nucleotides not matched to a gene: 1. The CDR3: CASSQEGQGNEKLFF. The CDR3 DNA sequence: TGCGCCAGCAGCCAAGAAGGACAGGGTAATGAAAAACTGTTTTTT.

This sequence joins TRBV5-4 and TRBJ1-2; 9 bases are shared with TRBD1. The CDR3 is made up of 15 amino acids. V shed 0 bases and J 6 bases; nucleotides not matched to a gene: 6. The germline V gene encodes CDR1 SGHNT and CDR2 YYREEE (reference sequence). CDR3 in amino acids: CASSLVGQGVNGYTF. The CDR3 nucleotides are TGTGCCAGCAGCTTGGTGGGACAGGGTGTGAATGGCTACACCTTC. Variable domain in full (rest from reference TRBV5-4 and TRBJ1-2): ETGVTQSPTHLIKTRGQQVTLRCSSQSGHNTVSWYQQALGQGPQFIFQYYREEENGRGNFPPRFSGLQFPNYSSELNVNALELDDSALYLCASSLVGQGVNGYTFGSGTRLTVV.

CDR3 bases: TGTGCCAGCAGCTCTCGAGGGCCAACCGGGGAGCTGTTTTTT. Translation gives CASSSRGPTGELFF. The chain uses TRBV7-2 and TRBJ2-2; TRBD2 is a possible D gene (5 bases). Germline values: CDR1 SGHTA, CDR2 FQGNSA. Trimming took 4 bases from V and 5 from J, leaving 11 bases between them. The CDR3 loop spans 14 amino acids. Full variable domain (rest looked up from reference TRBV7-2 and TRBJ2-2): GAGVSQSPSNKVTEKGKDVELRCDPISGHTALYWYRQSLGQGLEFLIYFQGNSAPDKSGLPSDRFSAERTGGSVSTLTIQRTQQEDSAVYLCASSSRGPTGELFFGEGSRLTVL.

The J gene is TRBJ1-2, the V gene TRBV15; 7 bases are a match to TRBD1. CDR1 and CDR2 from the germline V gene are LNHNV and YYDKDF (reference sequence). This CDR3 spans 17 amino acids. V lost 2 bases to trimming and J lost 0 bases; unmatched junction nucleotides: 9. CDR3 sequence (DNA): TGTGCCACCAGCAGATTACCGACGACAGGGTCTAACTATGGCTACACCTTC. Its translation: CATSRLPTTGSNYGYTF. Drawing the rest from reference TRBV15 and TRBJ1-2, the complete variable domain is DAMVIQNPRYQVTQFGKPVTLSCSQTLNHNVMYWYQQKSSQAPKLLFHYYDKDFNNEADTPDNFQSRRPNTSFCFLDIRSPGLGDTAMYLCATSRLPTTGSNYGYTFGSGTRLTVV.

The V call is TRBV7-9, the J call TRBJ2-3; possibly TRBD1 for D (5 bases). The CDR3 has 14 residues. Deletions cut 1 base from V and 8 bases from J, with 13 bases between. Germline CDR1 is SEHNR and CDR2 is FQNEAQ (reference sequence). CDR3 DNA: TGTGCCAGCAGCTTAGGGGCCCAGGGATCTACGCAGTATTTT. Translating it yields CASSLGAQGSTQYF.

The CDR3 is CASSLRGPSSYNSPLHF. CDR3 coding DNA: TGTGCCAGCAGTCTCAGGGGGCCGAGCTCCTATAATTCACCCCTCCACTTT. The J gene is TRBJ1-6, the V gene TRBV2; 8 bases agree with TRBD1. This CDR3 contains 17 residues. V was pared by 5 bases and J by 0 bases, with 6 bases of the junction left unmatched. Germline V CDR1 and CDR2: SNHLY, FYNNEI.

The chain links TRBV29-1 to TRBJ2-3, with 7 bases identical to TRBD2. CDR1 and CDR2 (germline): SQVTM, ANQGSEA. The V and J ends lost 5 bases and 2 bases, in that order; junction bases with no gene match: 10. CDR3 size: 15 residues. The CDR3 spells CSVSTGGTDTDTQYF. The CDR3 DNA sequence: TGCAGCGTTTCAACGGGGGGAACCGACACAGATACGCAGTATTTT.

This chain joins TRBV19 and TRBJ1-6, with 8 positions matching TRBD1. The germline V gene encodes CDR1 LNHDA and CDR2 SQIVND (reference sequence). The V and J ends lost 5 bases and 13 bases, in that order; junction bases with no gene match: 10. This CDR3 comprises 14 residues. The CDR3 is CASSVYPGQVPLHF. The CDR3 DNA is TGTGCCAGTAGTGTGTACCCGGGACAGGTCCCCCTCCACTTT.

The chain recombines TRBV2 with TRBJ1-1; tentatively, D is TRBD1 (5 bases). The germline CDR1 and CDR2 sequences are SNHLY and FYNNEI. V lost 1 base, J lost 3 bases, and 9 bases lay in between. The CDR3 totals 14 residues. In nucleotides, the CDR3 is TGTGCCAGCAGTGAAGGGGGCGGATACACTGAAGCTTTCTTT. Residues: CASSEGGGYTEAFF.

The CDR3 sequence: CASSAFFQPQHF. In DNA form, the CDR3 reads TGTGCCAGCAGTGCGTTCTTCCAGCCCCAGCATTTT. This chain uses TRBV28 with TRBJ1-5, with no clear D. The CDR3 is 12 residues long. With 5 bases removed from V and 7 bases from J, the gap between germline ends came to 9 bases. CDR1 is MDHEN, CDR2 SYDVKM, per germline.

This rearrangement joins TRBV9 to TRBJ2-1, with a possible D match to TRBD1 (6 bases). V was pared by 5 bases and J by 6 bases, with 24 bases between. The CDR3 has 17 residues. Germline V gene data show CDR1 as SGDLS and CDR2 as YYNGEE. Written as DNA, the CDR3 is TGTGCCAGCAGTCAAAACGAGGGTGTCAGGGGCCTCAATGAGCAGTTCTTC. The encoded protein is CASSQNEGVRGLNEQFF.

The CDR3 DNA follows: TGTGCCAGCAGCGTAGGGAGAGGCGGGGGGGCCGCATACAATGAGCAGTTCTTC. This sequence encodes CASSVGRGGGAAYNEQFF. V gene TRBV9 combines with J gene TRBJ2-1, with 9 nucleotides matching TRBD2. Germline V lookup: CDR1 SGDLS, CDR2 YYNGEE. The CDR3 contains 18 residues. The J segment lost 4 bases and the V segment lost 0 bases, leaving 11 bases of the junction unmatched.

In its sample, this clone was seen a few times. J is TRBJ2-5 and V is TRBV6-5; D not resolved. The germline CDR1 and CDR2 sequences are MNHEY and SVGAGI. V lost 2 bases and J lost 1, with 5 bases in between. The CDR3 totals 13 residues. The CDR3 coding sequence is TGTGCCAGCAGTTACCAATTCCAAGAGACCCAGTACTTC. This encodes CASSYQFQETQYF.

This clone was recorded a few times. The J gene is TRBJ1-6, the V gene TRBV19; D remains ambiguous. The V and J ends lost 3 bases and 8 bases respectively, with 5 bases between them. Germline V gene lookup returns CDR1 LNHDA and CDR2 SQIVND (reference sequence). The CDR3 is 12 residues long. Written as DNA, the CDR3 is TGTGCCAGTAGTATTGAGGATTCACCCCTCCACTTT. Protein product: CASSIEDSPLHF.

V usage is TRBV10-3 and J usage is TRBJ2-3; unclear D gene. The CDR3 contains 15 residues. CDR1 is ENHRY, CDR2 SYGVKD, per germline. V was shortened by 4 bases and J by 2 bases, with 13 bases between the two germline ends. For the CDR3, the DNA is TGTGCCATCAGTGGTTCACAACCTTACACAGATACGCAGTATTTT. Residues: CAISGSQPYTDTQYF.

This clone was seen a single time. V is TRBV5-1 and J is TRBJ2-3; 8 nucleotides agree with TRBD2. The CDR3 runs to 15 residues. The junction had 4 bases not matched to a gene; V was cut back by 4 bases and J by 0 bases. The germline V gene has CDR1 SGHRS and CDR2 YFSETQ. The CDR3 loop is CASSGGGFSTDTQYF. CDR3 DNA: TGCGCCAGCAGCGGCGGGGGGTTTAGCACAGATACGCAGTATTTT.

The V and J genes are TRBV7-2 and TRBJ1-1; D remains unclear. Trimming cost V 1 base and J 3 bases, with 15 bases left between them. The CDR3 runs 16 residues. Germline V gene lookup returns CDR1 SGHTA and CDR2 FQGNSA. For the CDR3, the DNA is TGTGCCAGCAGCTTAGGACTTGCTGAGTGGGACACTGAAGCTTTCTTT. It yields the protein CASSLGLAEWDTEAFF.